The TCR beta chain under discussion was sequenced for a study of control samples from healthy donors and cancer patients. The CDR3 runs to 14 residues. Trimming took off 4 bases at V and 5 bases at J, with 13 bases between the two ends. In germline, CDR1 is SGHDT, CDR2 YYEEEE. The protocol was immunoSEQ multiplex PCR, while the TCRdb copy is restricted to in-frame clones and leaves out a portion. The sample has some 150,000 clones, over 90% seen once. The sequenced material came from blood. This clonotype was sampled from a woman between 25 and 40 years old in good health. The J gene is TRBJ1-5, the V gene TRBV5-6; D perhaps matches TRBD1 (6 bases). CDR3 residues: CASSGWGADQPQHF. Written as DNA, the CDR3 is TGTGCCAGCAGCGGGTGGGGGGCTGATCAGCCCCAGCATTTT. The whole variable domain, filled in from reference TRBV5-6 and TRBJ1-5, reads DAGVTQSPTHLIKTRGQQVTLRCSPKSGHDTVSWYQQALGQGPQFIFQYYEEEERQRGNFPDRFSGHQFPNYSSELNVNALLLGDSALYLCASSGWGADQPQHFGDGTRLSIL.